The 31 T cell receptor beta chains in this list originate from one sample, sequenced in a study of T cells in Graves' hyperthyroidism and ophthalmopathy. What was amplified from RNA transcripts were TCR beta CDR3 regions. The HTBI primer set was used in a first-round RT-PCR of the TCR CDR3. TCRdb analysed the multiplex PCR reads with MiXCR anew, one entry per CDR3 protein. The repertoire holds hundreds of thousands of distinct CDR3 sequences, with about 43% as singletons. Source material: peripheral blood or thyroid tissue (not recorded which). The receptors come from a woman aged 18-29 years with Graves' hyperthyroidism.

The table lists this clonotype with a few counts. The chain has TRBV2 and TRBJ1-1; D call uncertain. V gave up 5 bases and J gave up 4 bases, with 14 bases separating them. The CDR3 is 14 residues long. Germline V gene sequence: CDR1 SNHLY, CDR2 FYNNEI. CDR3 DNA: TGTGCCAGCAGTTTAACGGCCGGCTTCACTGAAGCTTTCTTT. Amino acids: CASSLTAGFTEAFF.

DNA for the CDR3: TGCAGTGCTAGAGGAGGGCTCGCTGGATCCACCGGGGAGCTGTTTTTT. Translated, it gives CSARGGLAGSTGELFF. This chain connects TRBV20-1 to TRBJ2-2; the D gene is possibly TRBD2 (5 bases). The CDR3 is 16 amino acids. Germline V CDR1 and CDR2: DFQATT, SNEGSKA (reference sequence). V was shortened by 1 base and J by 4 bases, with 16 bases between the two germline ends.

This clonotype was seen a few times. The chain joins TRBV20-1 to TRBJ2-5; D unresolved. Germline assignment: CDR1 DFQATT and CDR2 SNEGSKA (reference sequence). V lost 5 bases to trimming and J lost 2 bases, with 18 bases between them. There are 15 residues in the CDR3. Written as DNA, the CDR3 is TGCAGTGCTCGCCAGTCGTCCGGCATTCAAGAGACCCAGTACTTC. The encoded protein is CSARQSSGIQETQYF.

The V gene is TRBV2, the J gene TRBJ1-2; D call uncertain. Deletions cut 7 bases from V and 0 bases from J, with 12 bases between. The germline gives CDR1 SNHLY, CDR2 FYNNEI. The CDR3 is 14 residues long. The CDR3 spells CASKSGTTNYGYTF. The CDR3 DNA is TGTGCCAGCAAATCAGGAACGACTAACTATGGCTACACCTTC. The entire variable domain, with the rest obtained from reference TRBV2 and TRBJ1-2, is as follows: EPEVTQTPSHQVTQMGQEVILRCVPISNHLYFYWYRQILGQKVEFLVSFYNNEISEKSEIFDDQFSVERPDGSNFTLKIRSTKLEDSAMYFCASKSGTTNYGYTFGSGTRLTVV.

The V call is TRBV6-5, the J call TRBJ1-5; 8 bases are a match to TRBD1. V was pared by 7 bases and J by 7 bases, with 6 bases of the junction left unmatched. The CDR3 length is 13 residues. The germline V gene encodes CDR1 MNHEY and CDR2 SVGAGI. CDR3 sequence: CASNQGAGQPQHF. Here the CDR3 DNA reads TGTGCCAGCAATCAGGGGGCGGGCCAGCCCCAGCATTTT.

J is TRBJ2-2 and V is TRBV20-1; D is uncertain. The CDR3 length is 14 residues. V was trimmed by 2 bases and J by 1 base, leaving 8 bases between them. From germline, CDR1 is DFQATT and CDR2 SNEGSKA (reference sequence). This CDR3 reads CSARLRVNTGELFF. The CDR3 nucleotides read TGCAGTGCTAGATTGCGCGTGAACACCGGGGAGCTGTTTTTT.

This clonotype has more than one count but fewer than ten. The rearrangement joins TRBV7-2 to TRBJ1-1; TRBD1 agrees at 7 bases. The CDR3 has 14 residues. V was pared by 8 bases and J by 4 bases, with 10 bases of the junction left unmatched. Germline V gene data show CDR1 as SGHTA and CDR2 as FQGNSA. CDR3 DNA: TGTGCCAGCGCTACGACAGGGAGTATCACTGAAGCTTTCTTT. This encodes CASATTGSITEAFF.

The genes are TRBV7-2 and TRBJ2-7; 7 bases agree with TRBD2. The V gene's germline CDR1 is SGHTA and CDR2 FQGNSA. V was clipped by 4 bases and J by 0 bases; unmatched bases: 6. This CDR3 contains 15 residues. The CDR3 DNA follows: TGTGCCAGCAGCTATGGGCGGGAGCTCTCCTACGAGCAGTACTTC. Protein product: CASSYGRELSYEQYF.

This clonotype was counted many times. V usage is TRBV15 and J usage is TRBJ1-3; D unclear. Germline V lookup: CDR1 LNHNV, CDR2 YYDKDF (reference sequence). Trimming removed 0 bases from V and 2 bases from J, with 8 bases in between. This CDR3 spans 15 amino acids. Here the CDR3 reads CATSRDMGPGNTIYF. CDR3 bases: TGTGCCACCAGCAGAGATATGGGCCCTGGAAACACCATATATTTT.

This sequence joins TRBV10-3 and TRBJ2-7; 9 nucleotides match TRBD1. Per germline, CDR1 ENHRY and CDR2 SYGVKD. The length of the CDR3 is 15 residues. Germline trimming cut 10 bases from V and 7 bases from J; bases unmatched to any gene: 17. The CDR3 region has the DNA TGTGCCAGCAGCGAACCGGGACAGGGCTCTTTTGAGCAGTACTTC. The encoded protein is CASSEPGQGSFEQYF.

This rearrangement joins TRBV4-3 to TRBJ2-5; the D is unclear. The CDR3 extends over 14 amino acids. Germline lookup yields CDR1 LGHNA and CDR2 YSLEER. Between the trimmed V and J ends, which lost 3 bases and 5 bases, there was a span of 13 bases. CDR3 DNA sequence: TGCGCCAGCAGCCAGCCCAGGTTTTCGGAGACCCAGTACTTC. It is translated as CASSQPRFSETQYF.

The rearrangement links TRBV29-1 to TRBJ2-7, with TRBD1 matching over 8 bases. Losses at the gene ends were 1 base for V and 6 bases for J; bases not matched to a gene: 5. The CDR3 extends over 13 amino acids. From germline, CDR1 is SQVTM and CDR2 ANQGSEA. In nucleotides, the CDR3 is TGCAGCGTTGAAGGGACAGGGCGCCTCGAGCAGTACTTC. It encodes CSVEGTGRLEQYF.

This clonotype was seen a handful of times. The CDR3 DNA is TGTGCCAGTAGTATCCCGGACAGGGAGTACAATCAGCCCCAGCATTTT. It codes for CASSIPDREYNQPQHF. This chain links TRBV19 with TRBJ1-5, with 8 bases matching TRBD1. The V gene end was trimmed by 3 bases and the J gene end by 3 bases; junction bases not matched to a gene: 7. The CDR3 extends over 16 amino acids. Germline CDR1 and CDR2: LNHDA and SQIVND (reference sequence).

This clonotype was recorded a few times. The CDR3 here is CASSSSGLAGETQYF. Here the CDR3 DNA reads TGTGCCAGCAGTTCCTCGGGACTAGCGGGAGAGACCCAGTACTTC. V usage is TRBV9 and J usage is TRBJ2-5; 12 nucleotides agree with TRBD2. CDR1 is SGDLS, CDR2 YYNGEE, per germline. Trimming cost V 5 bases and J 4 bases; bases outside gene matches: 6. The CDR3 is 15 amino acids.

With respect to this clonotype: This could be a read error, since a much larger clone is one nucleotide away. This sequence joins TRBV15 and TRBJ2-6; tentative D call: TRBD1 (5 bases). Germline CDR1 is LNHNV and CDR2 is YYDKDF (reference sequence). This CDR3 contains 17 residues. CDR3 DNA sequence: TGTGCCACCAACAGAGGACACGGACGCTCTGGGGCCAACGTCCTGACTTTC. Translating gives CATNRGHGRSGANVLTF.

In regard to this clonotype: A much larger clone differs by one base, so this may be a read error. The CDR3 is CATTGTSNTEAFF. The CDR3 DNA sequence: TGTGCCACCACCGGGACATCCAACACTGAAGCTTTCTTT. V and J are TRBV24-1 and TRBJ1-1, with D perhaps TRBD1 (6 bases). The CDR3 runs 13 residues. V lost 8 bases to trimming and J lost 2 bases, with 11 bases between them. Germline CDR1 and CDR2: KGHDR and SFDVKD.

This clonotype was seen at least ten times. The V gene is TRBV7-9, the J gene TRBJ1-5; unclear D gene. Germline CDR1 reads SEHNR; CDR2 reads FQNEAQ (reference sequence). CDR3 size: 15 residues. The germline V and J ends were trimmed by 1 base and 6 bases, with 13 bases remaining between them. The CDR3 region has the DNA TGTGCCAGCAGCTTAGGCTCCGGACCGGGTCAGCCCCAGCATTTT. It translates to CASSLGSGPGQPQHF.

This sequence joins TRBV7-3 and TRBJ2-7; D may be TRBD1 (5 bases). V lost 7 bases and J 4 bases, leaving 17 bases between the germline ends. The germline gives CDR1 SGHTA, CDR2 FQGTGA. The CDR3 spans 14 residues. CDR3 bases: TGTGCCAGCACGGACCTAGGGGATGGGTACGAGCAGTACTTC. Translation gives CASTDLGDGYEQYF.

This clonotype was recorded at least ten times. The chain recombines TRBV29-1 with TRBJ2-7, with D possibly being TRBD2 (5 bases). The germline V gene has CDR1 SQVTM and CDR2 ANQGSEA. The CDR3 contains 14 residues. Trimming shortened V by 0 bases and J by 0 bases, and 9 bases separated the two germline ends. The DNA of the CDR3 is TGCAGCGTTGAAGATCGGGATAGCTCCTACGAGCAGTACTTC. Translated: CSVEDRDSSYEQYF.

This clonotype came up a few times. Written as DNA, the CDR3 is TGCAGTGCTAGAACAGGGACAGATAGACAGCCCCAGCATTTT. Translated, it gives CSARTGTDRQPQHF. The rearrangement uses TRBV20-1 and TRBJ1-5, with 7 bases identical to TRBD1. V lost 2 bases, J lost 7 bases, and 8 bases stayed unmatched. Germline CDR1 is DFQATT and CDR2 is SNEGSKA (reference sequence). The CDR3 length is 14 residues.

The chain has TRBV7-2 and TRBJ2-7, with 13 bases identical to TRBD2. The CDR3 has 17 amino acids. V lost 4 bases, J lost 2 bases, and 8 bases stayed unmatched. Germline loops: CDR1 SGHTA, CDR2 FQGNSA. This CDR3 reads CASSWFRTSGRAYEQYF. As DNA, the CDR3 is TGTGCCAGCAGCTGGTTCCGGACTAGCGGGAGAGCCTACGAGCAGTACTTC. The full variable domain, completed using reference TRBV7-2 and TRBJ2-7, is GAGVSQSPSNKVTEKGKDVELRCDPISGHTALYWYRQSLGQGLEFLIYFQGNSAPDKSGLPSDRFSAERTGGSVSTLTIQRTQQEDSAVYLCASSWFRTSGRAYEQYFGPGTRLTVT.

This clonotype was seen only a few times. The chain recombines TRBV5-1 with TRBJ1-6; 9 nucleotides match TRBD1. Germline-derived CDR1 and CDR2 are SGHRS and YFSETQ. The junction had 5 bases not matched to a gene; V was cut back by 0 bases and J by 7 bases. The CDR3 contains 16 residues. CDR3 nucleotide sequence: TGCGCCAGCAGCTTGGAAACAGGGGGCCGGAATTCACCCCTCCACTTT. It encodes CASSLETGGRNSPLHF.

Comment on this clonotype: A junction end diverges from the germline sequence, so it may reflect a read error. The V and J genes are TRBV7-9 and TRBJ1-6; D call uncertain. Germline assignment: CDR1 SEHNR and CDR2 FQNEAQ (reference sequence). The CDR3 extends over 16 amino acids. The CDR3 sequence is CASSQYWQSYNSPLHF. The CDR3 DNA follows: TGCGCCAGCAGCCAATACTGGCAGAGCTATAATTCACCCCTCCACTTT.

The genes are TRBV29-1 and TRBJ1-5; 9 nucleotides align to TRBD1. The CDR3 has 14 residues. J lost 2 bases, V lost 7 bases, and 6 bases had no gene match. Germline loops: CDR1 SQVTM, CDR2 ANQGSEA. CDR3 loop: CSARQGDGNQPQHF. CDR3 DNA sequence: TGCAGCGCTAGACAGGGGGATGGCAATCAGCCCCAGCATTTT.

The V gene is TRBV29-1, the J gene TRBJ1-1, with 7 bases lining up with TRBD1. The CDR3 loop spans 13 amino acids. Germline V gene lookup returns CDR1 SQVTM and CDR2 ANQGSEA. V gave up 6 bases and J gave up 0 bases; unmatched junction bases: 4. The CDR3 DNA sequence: TGCAGCGTGTCAGGGGGGGTGAACACTGAAGCTTTCTTT. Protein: CSVSGGVNTEAFF.

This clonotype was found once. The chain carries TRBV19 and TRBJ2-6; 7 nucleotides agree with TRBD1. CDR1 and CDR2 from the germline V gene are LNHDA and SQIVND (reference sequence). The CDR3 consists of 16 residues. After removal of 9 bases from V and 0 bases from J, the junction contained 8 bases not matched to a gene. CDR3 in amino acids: CASPGQSSSGANVLTF. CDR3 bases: TGTGCCAGCCCGGGACAGAGTAGCTCTGGGGCCAACGTCCTGACTTTC.

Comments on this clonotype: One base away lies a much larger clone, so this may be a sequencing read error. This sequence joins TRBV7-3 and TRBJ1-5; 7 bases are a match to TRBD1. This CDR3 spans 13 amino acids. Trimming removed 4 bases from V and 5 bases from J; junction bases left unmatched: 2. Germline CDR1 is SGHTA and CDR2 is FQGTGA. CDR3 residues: CASSWTGDQPQHF. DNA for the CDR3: TGTGCCAGCAGCTGGACAGGAGATCAGCCCCAGCATTTT.

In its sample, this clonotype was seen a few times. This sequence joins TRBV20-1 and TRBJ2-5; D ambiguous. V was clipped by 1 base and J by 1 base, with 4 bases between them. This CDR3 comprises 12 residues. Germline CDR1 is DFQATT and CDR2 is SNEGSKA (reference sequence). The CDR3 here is CSARGPQETQYF. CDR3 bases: TGCAGTGCTAGAGGACCCCAAGAGACCCAGTACTTC.

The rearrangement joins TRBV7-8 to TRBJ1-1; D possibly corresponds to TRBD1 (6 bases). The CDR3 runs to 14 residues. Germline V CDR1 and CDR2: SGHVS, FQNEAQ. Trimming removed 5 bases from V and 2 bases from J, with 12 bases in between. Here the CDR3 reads CASSVQGINTEAFF. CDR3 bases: TGTGCCAGCAGCGTCCAGGGGATTAACACTGAAGCTTTCTTT.

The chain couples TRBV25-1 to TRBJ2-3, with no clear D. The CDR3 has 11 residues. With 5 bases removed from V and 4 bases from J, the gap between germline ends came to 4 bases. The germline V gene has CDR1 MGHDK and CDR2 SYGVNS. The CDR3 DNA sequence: TGTGCCAGCAGTATTGCAGATACGCAGTATTTT. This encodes CASSIADTQYF.

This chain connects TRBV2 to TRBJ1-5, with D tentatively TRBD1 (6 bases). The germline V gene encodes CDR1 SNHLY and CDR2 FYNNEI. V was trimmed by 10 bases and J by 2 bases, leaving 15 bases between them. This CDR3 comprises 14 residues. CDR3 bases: TGTGCCACCGGTCCGGGGGCAGGCAATCAGCCCCAGCATTTT. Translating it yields CATGPGAGNQPQHF.